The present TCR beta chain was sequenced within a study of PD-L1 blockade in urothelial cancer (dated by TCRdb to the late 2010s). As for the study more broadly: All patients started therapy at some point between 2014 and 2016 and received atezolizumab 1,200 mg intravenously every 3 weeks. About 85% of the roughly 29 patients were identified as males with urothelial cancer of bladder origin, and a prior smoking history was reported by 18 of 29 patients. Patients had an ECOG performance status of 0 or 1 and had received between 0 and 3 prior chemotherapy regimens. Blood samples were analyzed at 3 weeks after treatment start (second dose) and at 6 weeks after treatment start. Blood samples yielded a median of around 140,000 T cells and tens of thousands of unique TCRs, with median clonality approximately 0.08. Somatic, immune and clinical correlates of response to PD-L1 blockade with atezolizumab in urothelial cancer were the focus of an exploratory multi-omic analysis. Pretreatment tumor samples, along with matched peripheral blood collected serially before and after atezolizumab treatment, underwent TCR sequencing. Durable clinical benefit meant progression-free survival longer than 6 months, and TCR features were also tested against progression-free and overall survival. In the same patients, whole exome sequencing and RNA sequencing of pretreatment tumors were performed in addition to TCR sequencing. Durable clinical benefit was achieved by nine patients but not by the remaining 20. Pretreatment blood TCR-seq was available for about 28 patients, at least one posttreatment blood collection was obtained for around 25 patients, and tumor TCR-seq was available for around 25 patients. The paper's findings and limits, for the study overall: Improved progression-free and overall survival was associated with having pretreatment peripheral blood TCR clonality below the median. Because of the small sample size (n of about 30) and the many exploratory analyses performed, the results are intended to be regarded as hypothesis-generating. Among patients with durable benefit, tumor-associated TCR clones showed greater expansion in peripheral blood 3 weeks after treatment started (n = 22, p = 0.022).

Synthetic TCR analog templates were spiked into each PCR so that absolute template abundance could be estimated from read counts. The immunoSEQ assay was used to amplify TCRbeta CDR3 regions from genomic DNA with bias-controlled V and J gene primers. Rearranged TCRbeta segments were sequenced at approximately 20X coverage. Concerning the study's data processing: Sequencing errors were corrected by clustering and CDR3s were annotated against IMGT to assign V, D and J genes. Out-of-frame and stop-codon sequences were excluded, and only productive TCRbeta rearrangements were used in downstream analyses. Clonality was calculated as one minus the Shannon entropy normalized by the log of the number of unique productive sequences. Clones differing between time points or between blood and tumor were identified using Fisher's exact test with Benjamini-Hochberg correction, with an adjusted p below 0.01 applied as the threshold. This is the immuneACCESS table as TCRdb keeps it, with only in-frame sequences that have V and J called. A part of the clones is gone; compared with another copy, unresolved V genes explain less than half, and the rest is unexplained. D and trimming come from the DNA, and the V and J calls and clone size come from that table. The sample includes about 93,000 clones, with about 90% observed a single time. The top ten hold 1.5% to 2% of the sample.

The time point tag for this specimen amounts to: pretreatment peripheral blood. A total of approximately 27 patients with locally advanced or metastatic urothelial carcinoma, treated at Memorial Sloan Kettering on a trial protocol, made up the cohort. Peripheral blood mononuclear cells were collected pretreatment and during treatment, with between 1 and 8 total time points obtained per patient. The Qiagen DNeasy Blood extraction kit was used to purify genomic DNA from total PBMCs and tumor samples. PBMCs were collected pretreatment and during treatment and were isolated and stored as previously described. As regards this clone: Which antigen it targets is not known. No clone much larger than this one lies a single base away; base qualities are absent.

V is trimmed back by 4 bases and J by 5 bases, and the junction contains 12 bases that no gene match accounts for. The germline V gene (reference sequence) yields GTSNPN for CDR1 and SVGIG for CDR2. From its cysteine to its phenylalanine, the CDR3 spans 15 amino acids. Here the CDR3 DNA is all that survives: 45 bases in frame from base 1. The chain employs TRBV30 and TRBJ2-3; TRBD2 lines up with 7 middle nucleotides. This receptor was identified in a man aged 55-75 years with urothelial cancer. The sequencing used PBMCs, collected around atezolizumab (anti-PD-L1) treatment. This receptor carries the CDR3 CAWNPRTSARDTQYF. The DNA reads TGTGCCTGGAATCCAAGAACTAGCGCAAGAGATACGCAGTATTTT.